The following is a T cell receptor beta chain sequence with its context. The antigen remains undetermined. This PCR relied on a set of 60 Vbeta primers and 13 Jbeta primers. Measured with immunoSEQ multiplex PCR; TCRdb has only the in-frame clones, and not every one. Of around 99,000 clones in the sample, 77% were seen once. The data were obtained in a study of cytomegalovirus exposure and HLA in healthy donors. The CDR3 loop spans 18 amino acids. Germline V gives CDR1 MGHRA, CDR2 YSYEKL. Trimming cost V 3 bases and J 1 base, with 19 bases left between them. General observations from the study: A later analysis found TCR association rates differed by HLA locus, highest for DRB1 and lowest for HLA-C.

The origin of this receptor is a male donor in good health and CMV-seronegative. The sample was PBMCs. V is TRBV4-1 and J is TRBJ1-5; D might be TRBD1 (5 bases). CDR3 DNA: TGCGCCAGCAGCCATATAGGGATGAGGGGAGGGAGCAATCAGCCCCAGCATTTT. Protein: CASSHIGMRGGSNQPQHF.